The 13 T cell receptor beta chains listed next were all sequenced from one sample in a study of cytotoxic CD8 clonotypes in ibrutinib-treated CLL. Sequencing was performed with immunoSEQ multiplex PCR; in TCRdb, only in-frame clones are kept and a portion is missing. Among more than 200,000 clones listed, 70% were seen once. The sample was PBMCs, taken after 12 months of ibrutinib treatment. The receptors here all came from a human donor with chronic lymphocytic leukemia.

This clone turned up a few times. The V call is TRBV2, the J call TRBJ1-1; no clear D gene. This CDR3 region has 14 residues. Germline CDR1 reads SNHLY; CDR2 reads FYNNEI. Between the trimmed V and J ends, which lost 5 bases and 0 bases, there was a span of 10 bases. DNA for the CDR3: TGTGCCAGCAGTCGCACGGGGATGAACACTGAAGCTTTCTTT. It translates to CASSRTGMNTEAFF.

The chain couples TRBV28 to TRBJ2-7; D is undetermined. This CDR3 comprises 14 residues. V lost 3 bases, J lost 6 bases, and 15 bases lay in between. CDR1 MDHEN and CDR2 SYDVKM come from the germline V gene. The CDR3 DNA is TGTGCCAGCAGTTTTATAAGGAGTTCGTCCGAGCAGTACTTC. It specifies CASSFIRSSSEQYF.

The CDR3 loop reads CASSLDGLAAYEQYF. The CDR3 nucleotides are TGTGCCAGCAGCTTAGATGGACTAGCGGCCTACGAGCAGTACTTC. The chain joins TRBV11-2 to TRBJ2-7; 10 nucleotides match TRBD2. Germline-derived CDR1 and CDR2 are SGHAT and FQNNGV. The CDR3 extends over 15 amino acids. Trimming took 0 bases from V and 2 from J; bases not matched to a gene: 1.

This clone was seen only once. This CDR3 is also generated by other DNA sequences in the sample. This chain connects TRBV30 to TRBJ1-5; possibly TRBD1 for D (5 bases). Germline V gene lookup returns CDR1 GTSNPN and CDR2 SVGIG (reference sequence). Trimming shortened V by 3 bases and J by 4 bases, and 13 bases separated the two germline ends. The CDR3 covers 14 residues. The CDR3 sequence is CAWSEGLSNQPQHF. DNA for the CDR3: TGTGCCTGGAGCGAGGGACTTTCTAATCAGCCCCAGCATTTT.

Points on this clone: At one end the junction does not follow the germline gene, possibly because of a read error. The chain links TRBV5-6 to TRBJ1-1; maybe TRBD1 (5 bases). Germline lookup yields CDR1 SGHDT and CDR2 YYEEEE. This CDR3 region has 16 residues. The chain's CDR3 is CASSLLTGALNIEAFF. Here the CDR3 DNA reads TGTGCCAGCAGCTTGTTAACAGGCGCCTTGAACATTGAAGCTTTCTTT.

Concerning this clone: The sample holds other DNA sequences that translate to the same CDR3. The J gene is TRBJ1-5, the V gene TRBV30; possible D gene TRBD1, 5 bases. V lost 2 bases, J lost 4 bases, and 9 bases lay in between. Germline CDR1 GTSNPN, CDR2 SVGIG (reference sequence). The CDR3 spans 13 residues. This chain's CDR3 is CAWSLQGNQPQHF. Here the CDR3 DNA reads TGTGCCTGGAGTCTCCAGGGTAATCAGCCCCAGCATTTT.

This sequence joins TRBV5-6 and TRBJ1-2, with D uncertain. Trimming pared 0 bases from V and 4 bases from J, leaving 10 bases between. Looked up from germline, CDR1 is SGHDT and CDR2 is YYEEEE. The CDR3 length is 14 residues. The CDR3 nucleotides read TGTGCCAGCAGCTTGGTAGGGATGAGCTATGGCTACACCTTC. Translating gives CASSLVGMSYGYTF.

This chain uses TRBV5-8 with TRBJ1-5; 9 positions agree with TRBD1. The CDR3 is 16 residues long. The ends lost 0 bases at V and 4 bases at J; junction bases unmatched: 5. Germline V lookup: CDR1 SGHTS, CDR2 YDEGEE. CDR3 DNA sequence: TGTGCCAGCAGCTTGGAGGGACAGGGAACTAATCAGCCCCAGCATTTT. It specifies CASSLEGQGTNQPQHF.

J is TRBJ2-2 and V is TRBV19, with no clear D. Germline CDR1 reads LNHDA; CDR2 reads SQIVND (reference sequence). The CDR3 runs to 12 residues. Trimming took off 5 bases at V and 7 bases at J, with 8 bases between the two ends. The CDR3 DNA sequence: TGTGCCAGTAGTTATGGAAACGGGGAGCTGTTTTTT. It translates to CASSYGNGELFF.

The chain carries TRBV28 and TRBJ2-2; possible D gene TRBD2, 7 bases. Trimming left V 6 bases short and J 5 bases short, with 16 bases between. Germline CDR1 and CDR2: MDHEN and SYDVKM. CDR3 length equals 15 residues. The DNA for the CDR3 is TGTGCCAGCAGCCTTGGGGGGGCTGGAACCGGGGAGCTGTTTTTT. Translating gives CASSLGGAGTGELFF.

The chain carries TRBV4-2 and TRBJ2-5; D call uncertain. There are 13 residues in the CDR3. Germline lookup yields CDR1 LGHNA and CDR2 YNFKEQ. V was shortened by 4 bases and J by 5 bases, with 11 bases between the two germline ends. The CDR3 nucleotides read TGTGCCAGCAGCCTTAAACGGGCGGAGACCCAGTACTTC. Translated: CASSLKRAETQYF.

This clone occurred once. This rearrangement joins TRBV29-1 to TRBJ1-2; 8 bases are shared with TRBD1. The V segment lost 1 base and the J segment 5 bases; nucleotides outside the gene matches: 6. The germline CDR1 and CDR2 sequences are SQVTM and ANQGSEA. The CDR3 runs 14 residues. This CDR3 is CSVEARGPGYGYTF. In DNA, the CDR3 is TGCAGCGTTGAAGCCAGGGGGCCGGGGTATGGCTACACCTTC.

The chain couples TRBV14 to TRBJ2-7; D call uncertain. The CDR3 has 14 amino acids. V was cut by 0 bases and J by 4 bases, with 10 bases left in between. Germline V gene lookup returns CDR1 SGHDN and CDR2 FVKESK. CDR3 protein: CASSQDTLVYEQYF. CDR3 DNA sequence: TGTGCCAGCAGCCAAGACACGCTGGTTTACGAGCAGTACTTC. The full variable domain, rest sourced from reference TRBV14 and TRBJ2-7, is EAGVTQFPSHSVIEKGQTVTLRCDPISGHDNLYWYRRVMGKEIKFLLHFVKESKQDESGMPNNRFLAERTGGTYSTLKVQPAELEDSGVYFCASSQDTLVYEQYFGPGTRLTVT.